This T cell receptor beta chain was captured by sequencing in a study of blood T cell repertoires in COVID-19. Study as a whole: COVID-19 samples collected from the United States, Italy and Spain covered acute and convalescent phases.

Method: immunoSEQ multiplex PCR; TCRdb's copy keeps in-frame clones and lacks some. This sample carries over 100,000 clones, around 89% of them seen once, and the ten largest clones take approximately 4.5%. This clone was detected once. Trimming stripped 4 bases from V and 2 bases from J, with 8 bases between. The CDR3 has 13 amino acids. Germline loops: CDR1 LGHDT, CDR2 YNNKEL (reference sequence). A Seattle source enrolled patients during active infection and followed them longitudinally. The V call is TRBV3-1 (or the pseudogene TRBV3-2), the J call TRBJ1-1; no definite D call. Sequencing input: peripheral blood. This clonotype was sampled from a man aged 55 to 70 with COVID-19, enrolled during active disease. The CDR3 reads CASSLRVNTEAFF. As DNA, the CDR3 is TGTGCCAGCAGCCTTCGGGTAAACACTGAAGCTTTCTTT.